Shown below are 3 T cell receptor beta chains from a single sample sequenced in a study of shared clonotypes between healthy human individuals. Sequencing used immunoSEQ multiplex PCR; TCRdb keeps in-frame clones, though not all of them. The table has 980,000 or so clones, around 80% seen once. The sequenced sample was memory CD4+ T cells sorted from blood. Subset denoted: CD45RA-negative fraction. All receptors come from a man between 18 and 29 years old in good health.

This CDR3 is CASSSGGAANTEAFF. CDR3 nucleotide sequence: TGTGCCAGCAGCTCCGGTGGGGCGGCGAACACTGAAGCTTTCTTT. The V call is TRBV7-2, the J call TRBJ1-1, with D perhaps matching TRBD1 (5 bases). V lost 4 bases, J lost 1 base, and 13 bases lay in between. This CDR3 contains 15 residues. CDR1 and CDR2 (germline): SGHTA, FQGNSA.

The rearrangement uses TRBV9 and TRBJ1-1; 9 bases map to TRBD1. After removal of 0 bases from V and 8 bases from J, the junction contained 5 bases not matched to a gene. This CDR3 has 14 residues. Germline CDR1 is SGDLS and CDR2 is YYNGEE. The DNA of the CDR3 is TGTGCCAGCAGCGTAGCGGGGGACAGGGCCGAAGCTTTCTTT. It specifies CASSVAGDRAEAFF.

This sequence joins TRBV30 and TRBJ1-1; weak D call: TRBD1 (6 bases). V shed 3 bases and J shed 7 bases, with 15 bases lying between them. Germline lookup yields CDR1 GTSNPN and CDR2 SVGIG (reference sequence). This CDR3 region has 13 residues. CDR3 residues: CAWRVRGLGEAFF. The CDR3, as DNA: TGTGCCTGGAGGGTCCGGGGGCTAGGTGAAGCTTTCTTT.